This note documents a single TCR beta chain sequence. Its antigen target is currently unknown. Base qualities are not recorded, but no much larger clone differs from it by a single base. The protocol used for the library was the immunoSEQ multiplex PCR assay. TCRdb re-hosts the immuneACCESS table, in-frame sequences only. Its copies lack some clones; in the studies checked, an unresolved V gene accounts for under half of them, and the cause for the rest is not known. The sample contains tens of thousands of clones, approximately 94% of them found a single time. About 0.25% of the sample rests with the top ten. The data are from a study of technical replicates of blood from several donors (dated by TCRdb to 2015 to 2018). CDR3 length: 14 amino acids, cysteine to phenylalanine. Of the read, only the CDR3 DNA is kept; its 42 bases are in frame from base 1. CDR1 is given as SGDLS and CDR2 as YYNGEE, both from the germline V gene. V loses 0 bases at its end and J loses 5 bases; junction bases beyond the gene matches: 5.

The chain joins TRBV9 to TRBJ2-7; a stretch of 7 junction bases matches TRBD2. The sample was T cells isolated from PBMCs. This receptor was identified in a human donor in good health. In nucleotides, the sequence is TGTGCCAGCAGCGTAGAGGGGAGGGCCCACGAGCAGTACTTC. Translated, it gives CASSVEGRAHEQYF.